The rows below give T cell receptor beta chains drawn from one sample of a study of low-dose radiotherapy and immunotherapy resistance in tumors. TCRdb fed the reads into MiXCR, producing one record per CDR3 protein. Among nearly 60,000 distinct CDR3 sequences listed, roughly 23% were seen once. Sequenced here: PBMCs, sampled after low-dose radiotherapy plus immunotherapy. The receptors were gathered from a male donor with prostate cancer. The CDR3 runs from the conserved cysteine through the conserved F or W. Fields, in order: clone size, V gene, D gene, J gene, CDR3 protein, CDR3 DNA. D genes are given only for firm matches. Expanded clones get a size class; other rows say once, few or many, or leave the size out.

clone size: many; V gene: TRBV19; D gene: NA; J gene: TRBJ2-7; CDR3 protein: CASSIGQVSSYEQYF; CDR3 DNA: TGTGCCAGTAGTATAGGACAGGTCAGCTCCTACGAGCAGTACTTC
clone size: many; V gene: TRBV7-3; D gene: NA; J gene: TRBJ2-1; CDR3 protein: CASGSYNEQFF; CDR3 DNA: TGTGCGAGCGGCTCCTACAATGAGCAGTTCTTC
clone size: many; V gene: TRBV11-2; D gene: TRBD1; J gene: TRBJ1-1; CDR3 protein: CASSPRKARDSQTLGNTEAFF; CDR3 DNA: TGTGCCAGCAGCCCGCGAAAAGCGCGGGACAGCCAAACTCTTGGGAACACTGAAGCTTTCTTT
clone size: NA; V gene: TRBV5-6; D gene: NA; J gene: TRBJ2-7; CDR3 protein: CASSPVGVSYEQYF; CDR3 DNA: TGTGCCAGCAGCCCGGTGGGGGTGTCCTACGAGCAGTACTTC
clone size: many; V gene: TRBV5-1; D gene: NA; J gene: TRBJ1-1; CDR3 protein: CASSIGPGGLEAFF; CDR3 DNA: TGCGCCAGCAGCATAGGACCGGGGGGGCTTGAAGCTTTCTTT
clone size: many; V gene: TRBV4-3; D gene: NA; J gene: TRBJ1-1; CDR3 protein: CASSQEVGNTEAFF; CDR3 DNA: TGCGCCAGCAGCCAAGAAGTTGGGAACACTGAAGCTTTCTTT
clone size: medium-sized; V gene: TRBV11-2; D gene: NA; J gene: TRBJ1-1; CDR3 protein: CASSLGVNTEAFF; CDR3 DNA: TGTGCCAGCAGCTTGGGGGTGAACACTGAAGCTTTCTTT
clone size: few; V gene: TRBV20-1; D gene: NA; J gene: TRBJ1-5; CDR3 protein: CSARRPGGEYGNQPQHF; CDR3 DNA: TGCAGTGCTAGACGACCGGGTGGGGAGTATGGCAATCAGCCCCAGCATTTT
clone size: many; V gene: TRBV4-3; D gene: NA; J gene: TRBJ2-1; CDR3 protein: CASSQDLSGGYNEQFF; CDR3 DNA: TGCGCCAGCAGCCAAGACTTGAGCGGCGGCTACAATGAGCAGTTCTTC
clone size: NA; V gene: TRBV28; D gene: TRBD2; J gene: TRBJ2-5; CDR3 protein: CASSFGLAGTETQYF; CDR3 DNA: TGTGCCAGCAGTTTTGGACTAGCGGGTACAGAGACCCAGTACTTC
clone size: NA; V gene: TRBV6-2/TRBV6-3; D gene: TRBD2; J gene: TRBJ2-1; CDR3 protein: CASSLAGAAYNEQFF; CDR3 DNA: TGTGCCAGCAGTTTAGCGGGAGCTGCTTACAATGAGCAGTTCTTC
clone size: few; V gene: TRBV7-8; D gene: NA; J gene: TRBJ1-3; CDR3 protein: CASSKWGGSGNTIYF; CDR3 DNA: TGTGCCAGCAGTAAATGGGGGGGCTCTGGAAACACCATATATTTT
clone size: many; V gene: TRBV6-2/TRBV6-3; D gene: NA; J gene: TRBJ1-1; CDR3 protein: CASSYSRLVNTEAFF; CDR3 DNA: TGTGCCAGCAGTTACTCTAGGTTGGTGAACACTGAAGCTTTCTTT
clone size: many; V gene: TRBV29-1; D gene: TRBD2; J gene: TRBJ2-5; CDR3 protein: CSFSGGGGQETQYF; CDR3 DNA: TGCAGCTTCTCGGGGGGAGGCGGCCAAGAGACCCAGTACTTC
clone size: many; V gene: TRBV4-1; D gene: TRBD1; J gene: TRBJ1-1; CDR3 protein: CASSHTIRDRGTEAFF; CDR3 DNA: TGCGCCAGCAGCCACACTATCCGGGACAGGGGGACTGAAGCTTTCTTT
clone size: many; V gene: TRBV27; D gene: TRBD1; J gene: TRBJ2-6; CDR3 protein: CASSLRIQGGRSGANVLTF; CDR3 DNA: TGTGCCAGCAGTTTACGGATACAGGGGGGACGCTCTGGGGCCAACGTCCTGACTTTC
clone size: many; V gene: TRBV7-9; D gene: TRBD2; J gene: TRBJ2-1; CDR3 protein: CASTLAGGNEQFF; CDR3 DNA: TGTGCCAGCACACTAGCGGGAGGCAATGAGCAGTTCTTC
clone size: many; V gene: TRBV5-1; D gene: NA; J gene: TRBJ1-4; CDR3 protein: CASSFGDANEKLFF; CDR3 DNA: TGCGCCAGCAGCTTCGGTGATGCTAATGAAAAACTGTTTTTT
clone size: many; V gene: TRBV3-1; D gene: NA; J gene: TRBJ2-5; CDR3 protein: CASSQGLVETQYF; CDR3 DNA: TGTGCCAGCAGCCAAGGGCTAGTAGAGACCCAGTACTTC
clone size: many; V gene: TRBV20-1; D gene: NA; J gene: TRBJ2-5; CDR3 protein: CSAKIGLETQYF; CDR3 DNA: TGCAGTGCTAAGATCGGCCTAGAGACCCAGTACTTC